One TCR beta chain is described in this entry. Profiling relied on immunoSEQ multiplex PCR, and the TCRdb table lists in-frame clones only, not all of them. The sample has 250,000 to 300,000 clones, roughly four fifths seen once; the top ten hold about 14%. The CDR3 length is 14 residues. V dropped 1 base and J dropped 4 bases, with 7 bases sitting between them. Germline-derived CDR1 and CDR2 are KGHDR and SFDVKD. The data were obtained in a study of control samples from healthy donors and cancer patients. Input material: PBMCs. The chain links TRBV24-1 to TRBJ1-5; no reliable D call. The sequence came from a woman aged 55-75 years with lung cancer. CDR3 coding DNA: TGTGCCACCAGTGATTTCGGGGAGAATCAGCCCCAGCATTTT. Translated, it gives CATSDFGENQPQHF.